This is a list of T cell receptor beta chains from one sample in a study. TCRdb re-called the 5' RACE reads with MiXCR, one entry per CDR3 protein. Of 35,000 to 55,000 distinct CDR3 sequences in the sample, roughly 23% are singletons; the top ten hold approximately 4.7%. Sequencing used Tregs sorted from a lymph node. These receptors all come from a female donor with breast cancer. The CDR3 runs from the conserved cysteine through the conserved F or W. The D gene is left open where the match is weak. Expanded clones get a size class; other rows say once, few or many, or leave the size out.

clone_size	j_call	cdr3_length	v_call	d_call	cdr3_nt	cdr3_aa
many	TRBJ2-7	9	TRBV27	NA	TGTGCCAGCAAAGGGGAGCAGTACTTC	CASKGEQYF
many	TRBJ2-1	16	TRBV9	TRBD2	TGTGCCAGCAGCGCCTCACTAGCGGGAGGATACAATGAGCAGTTCTTC	CASSASLAGGYNEQFF
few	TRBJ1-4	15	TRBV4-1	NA	TGCGCCAGCAGCCAAATTGGATCACTGGCTGAAAAACTGTTTTTT	CASSQIGSLAEKLFF
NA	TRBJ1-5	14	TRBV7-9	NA	TGTACCAGCAGCTTAGCAGGGATCGATCAGCCCCAGCATTTT	CTSSLAGIDQPQHF
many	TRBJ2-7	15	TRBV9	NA	TGTGCCAGCAGCCAAAGCCCGGGGCCCGAGGGAGAGCAGTACTTC	CASSQSPGPEGEQYF
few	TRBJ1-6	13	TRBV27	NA	TGTGCCAGCAGTGATACGAGCGAGTCACCCCTCCACTTT	CASSDTSESPLHF
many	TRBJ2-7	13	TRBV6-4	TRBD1	TGTGCCGGGACAGGGGCGACCTCCTACGAGCAGTACTTC	CAGTGATSYEQYF
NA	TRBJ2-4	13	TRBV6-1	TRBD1	TGTGCCAGCAGCCCTGGGACAGAAAACATTCAGTACTTC	CASSPGTENIQYF
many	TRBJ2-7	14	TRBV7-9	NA	TGTGCCAGCAGCTTAGCGGACAGCTCCTACGAGCAGTACTTC	CASSLADSSYEQYF
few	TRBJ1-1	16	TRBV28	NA	TGTGCCAGCATCCTCGGTGGGGGGGCGCGTTGGACTGAAGCTTTCTTT	CASILGGGARWTEAFF
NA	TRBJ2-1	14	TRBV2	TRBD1	TGTGCCAGCAGTACCGGGACAGGGGACAGTGAGCAGTTCTTC	CASSTGTGDSEQFF
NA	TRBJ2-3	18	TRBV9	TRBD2	TGTGCCAGCAACCTTGGCCCACAGACTAGCGCAAACACAGATACGCAGTATTTT	CASNLGPQTSANTDTQYF
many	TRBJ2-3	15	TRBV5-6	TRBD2	TGTGCCAGCAGCTTGGTAGCGGGAGAAGCAGATACGCAGTATTTT	CASSLVAGEADTQYF
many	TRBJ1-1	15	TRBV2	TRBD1	TGTGCCAGCAGTGTGGAGGGACAGGGCGGGACTGAAGCTTTCTTT	CASSVEGQGGTEAFF
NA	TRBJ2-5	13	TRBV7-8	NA	TGTGCCAGCAGCTCGACAGCAGAAGAGACCCAGTACTTC	CASSSTAEETQYF
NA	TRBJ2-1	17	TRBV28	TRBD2	TGTGCCAGCAGTCCTGACCCGAGGGGGCCCCTAGCGGGAATTTGGTTCTTC	CASSPDPRGPLAGIWFF
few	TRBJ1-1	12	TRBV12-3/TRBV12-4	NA	TGTGCCAGCAGTAGGGGGAACACTGAAGCTTTCTTT	CASSRGNTEAFF
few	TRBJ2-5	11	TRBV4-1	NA	TGCGCCAGCAGCCTCTCGGGGGCCCAGTACTTC	CASSLSGAQYF
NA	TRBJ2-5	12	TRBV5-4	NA	TGTGCCAGCAGTACAGACCAAGAGACCCAGTACTTC	CASSTDQETQYF
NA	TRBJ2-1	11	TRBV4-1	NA	TGCGCCAGCAGTCGGGGAGATGAGCAGTTCTTC	CASSRGDEQFF
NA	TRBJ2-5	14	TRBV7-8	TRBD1	TGTGCCAGCAGGCCAGGACAGGGGGTTGAGACCCAGTACTTC	CASRPGQGVETQYF
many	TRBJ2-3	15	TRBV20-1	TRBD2	TGCAGTGCTAGCCCGACTAGCGGGGGGAGGGATACGCAGTATTTT	CSASPTSGGRDTQYF
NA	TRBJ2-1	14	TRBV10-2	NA	TGCACCAGCACCAGCCTTGGACTTCACAATGAGCAGTTCTTC	CTSTSLGLHNEQFF
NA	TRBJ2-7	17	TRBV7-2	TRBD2	TGTGCCAGCAGCTTAGGCCCCCATCGACTAGCGGACTACGAGCAGTACTTC	CASSLGPHRLADYEQYF
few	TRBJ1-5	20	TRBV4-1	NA	TGCGCCAGCAGCCAAGCAGAAGGGACGGAAACCCGGCGGAGACAACAGCCCCAGCATTTT	CASSQAEGTETRRRQQPQHF
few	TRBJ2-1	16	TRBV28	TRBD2	TGTGCCAGCAGTTTATCCGAGGGCGGGAGGGCCTATGAGCAGTTCTTC	CASSLSEGGRAYEQFF
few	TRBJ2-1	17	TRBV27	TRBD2	TGTGCCAGCAGTCCTCGGACTAGCGGGAGACCTTACAATGAGCAGTTCTTC	CASSPRTSGRPYNEQFF
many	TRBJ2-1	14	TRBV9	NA	TGTGCCAGCAGCTCGGGTGGGGAAATCAATGAGCAGTTCTTC	CASSSGGEINEQFF
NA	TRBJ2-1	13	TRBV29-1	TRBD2	TGCAGTGGACTAGCGGGGATCTACAATGAGCAGTTCTTC	CSGLAGIYNEQFF
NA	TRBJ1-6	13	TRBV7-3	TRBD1	TGTGCCAGCAGCTCTAGACAGGGGTCACCCCTCCACTTT	CASSSRQGSPLHF
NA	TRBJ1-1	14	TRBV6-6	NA	TGTGCCAGCAGTCAAGGGGGGGGAAGTACTGAAGCTTTCTTT	CASSQGGGSTEAFF
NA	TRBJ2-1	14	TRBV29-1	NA	TGCAGCGTTGATGATTCCCGAGGGCTTATGGAGCAGTTCTTC	CSVDDSRGLMEQFF
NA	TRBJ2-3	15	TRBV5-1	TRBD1	TGCGCCAGCAGCTCAAGACAGGGGGTAACAGATACGCAGTATTTT	CASSSRQGVTDTQYF
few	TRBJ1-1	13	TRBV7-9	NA	TGTGCCAGCAGCTTAGAGCGTGGAGGGAAAGCTTTCTTT	CASSLERGGKAFF
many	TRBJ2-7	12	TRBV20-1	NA	TGCAGTGCTGACGGGGAGCACTACGAGCAGTACTTC	CSADGEHYEQYF
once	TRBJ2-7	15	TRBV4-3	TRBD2	TGTGCCAGCAGCCAAGAGCGCGGGAGCCCTGACGAGCAGTACTTC	CASSQERGSPDEQYF
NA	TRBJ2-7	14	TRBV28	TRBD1	TGTGCCACCCGATCCGACAGGGGCCTCTACGAGCAGTACTTC	CATRSDRGLYEQYF
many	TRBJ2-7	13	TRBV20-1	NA	TGCAGTGCCCCCAGCCGGGGGCTTAGCGAGCAGTACTTC	CSAPSRGLSEQYF
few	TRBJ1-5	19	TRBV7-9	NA	TGTGCCAGCAGCTTAAACATGGGACTCTTTCTATTTTACAATCAGCCCCAGCATTTT	CASSLNMGLFLFYNQPQHF
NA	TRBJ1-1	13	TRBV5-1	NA	TGCGCCAGCAGCATGAATGTGGGCAGCGAAGCTTTCTTT	CASSMNVGSEAFF
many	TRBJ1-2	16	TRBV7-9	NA	TGTGCCAGCAGCTTAGTGCCGCCGACAGCCTCCTATGGCTACACCTTC	CASSLVPPTASYGYTF
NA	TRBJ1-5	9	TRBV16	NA	TGTGCCAGCGGTCAGCCCCAGCATTTT	CASGQPQHF
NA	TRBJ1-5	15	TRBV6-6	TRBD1	TGTGCCAGCAGAGGCCGGGACAGGGACAATCAGCCCCAGCATTTT	CASRGRDRDNQPQHF
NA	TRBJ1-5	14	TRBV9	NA	TGTGCCAGCAGCGTAGGTCAGGAGAATCAGCCCCAGCATTTT	CASSVGQENQPQHF
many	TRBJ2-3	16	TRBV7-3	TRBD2	TGTGCCAGCAGCTTATCGCTAGCGGGAGTGGGAGATACGCAGTATTTT	CASSLSLAGVGDTQYF
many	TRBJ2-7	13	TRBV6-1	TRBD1	TGTGCCAGCAGTGATGACAGGGCTTACGAGCAGTACTTC	CASSDDRAYEQYF
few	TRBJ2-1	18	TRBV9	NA	TGTGCCAGCAGCGTAGCTCCGTACCGGCGAGGGTCCTACAATGAGCAGTTCTTC	CASSVAPYRRGSYNEQFF
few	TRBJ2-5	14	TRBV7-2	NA	TGTGCCAGCAGCTTAGCGGGGAGTCGGGAGACCCAGTACTTC	CASSLAGSRETQYF
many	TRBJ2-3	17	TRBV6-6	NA	TGTGCCAGCAGTTACTCGAGGCCAGGGGGGCCCACAGATACGCAGTATTTT	CASSYSRPGGPTDTQYF
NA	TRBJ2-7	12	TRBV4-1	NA	TGCGCCAGCAGCCAAGGGGGATACGAGCAGTACTTC	CASSQGGYEQYF